Below are 6 T cell receptor beta chains sequenced from a single sample in a study of CD8 T cells in Susac syndrome. Reverse transcription of roughly 0.5 to 1 ug RNA was performed with random hexamers. TCRdb ran MiXCR on the immunoSEQ multiplex PCR reads and lists one entry per CDR3 protein. This table holds about 200,000 distinct CDR3 sequences, about 91% found once. The sample comprised CD4+ T cells from PBMCs. These receptors originate from a human donor with Susac syndrome.

The chain uses TRBV4-1 and TRBJ2-3; D perhaps matches TRBD2 (6 bases). This CDR3 has 18 amino acids. Per germline, CDR1 MGHRA and CDR2 YSYEKL. V lost 1 base to trimming and J lost 2 bases, with 19 bases between them. The CDR3 region is CASSQGPARRGYTDTQYF. The CDR3 DNA is TGCGCCAGCAGCCAAGGTCCGGCGAGGCGGGGATACACAGATACGCAGTATTTT.

As regards this clonotype: The junction departs from germline at one end; a sequencing error may be responsible. This chain uses TRBV7-7 with TRBJ2-2, with D possibly being TRBD1 (6 bases). Germline V CDR1 and CDR2: SSHAT, FNYEAQ (reference sequence). The CDR3 covers 15 residues. The CDR3 spells CASSFAGANTGELFF. The CDR3 DNA reads as TGTGCTAGCAGCTTTGCAGGGGCCAACACCGGGGAGCTGTTTTTT.

This clonotype was detected once. The chain couples TRBV5-4 to TRBJ2-1; D is unclear. Germline lookup yields CDR1 SGHNT and CDR2 YYREEE (reference sequence). The CDR3 spans 11 residues. Trimming took off 5 bases at V and 7 bases at J, with 7 bases between the two ends. The CDR3 spells CASRADNEQFF. The CDR3 DNA follows: TGTGCCAGCAGGGCGGATAATGAGCAGTTCTTC.

This chain uses TRBV12-5 with TRBJ1-2; tentative D call: TRBD1 (5 bases). V lost 5 bases and J 6 bases, leaving 13 bases between the germline ends. CDR3 length equals 13 residues. CDR1 is LGHNT, CDR2 FRNRAP, per germline. CDR3 nucleotide sequence: TGTGCTAGTGGTCCCGGGACTTTGAATGGCTACACCTTC. The encoded protein is CASGPGTLNGYTF.

The chain combines TRBV7-9 with TRBJ2-2; 8 bases are a match to TRBD2. The CDR3 sequence is 15 residues long. The J segment lost 4 bases and the V segment lost 2 bases, leaving 3 bases of the junction unmatched. Germline values: CDR1 SEHNR, CDR2 FQNEAQ (reference sequence). CDR3 amino acids: CASSLTGGATGELFF. CDR3 bases: TGTGCCAGCAGCTTAACCGGGGGGGCCACCGGGGAGCTGTTTTTT. The full variable domain, its missing parts supplied by reference TRBV7-9 and TRBJ2-2, is DTGVSQNPRHKITKRGQNVTFRCDPISEHNRLYWYRQTLGQGPEFLTYFQNEAQLEKSRLLSDRFSAERPKGSFSTLEIQRTEQGDSAMYLCASSLTGGATGELFFGEGSRLTVL.

This chain connects TRBV4-1 to TRBJ1-2; 8 bases match TRBD1. This CDR3 is built from 14 residues. Trimming took 8 bases from V and 7 from J; bases not matched to a gene: 12. Germline V gene data show CDR1 as MGHRA and CDR2 as YSYEKL. The DNA of the CDR3 is TGCGCCAGCTCCAGGACAGGGAGCTTGAGTGGCTACACCTTC. Protein: CASSRTGSLSGYTF.